These T cell receptor beta chains were read from a single sample in a study of shared clonotypes between healthy human individuals. Sequencing was performed with immunoSEQ multiplex PCR; in TCRdb, only in-frame clones are kept and a portion is missing. The table has 2 million to 3 million clones, under 95% seen once; the top ten hold approximately 0.35%. What was sequenced was naive CD4+ T cells from PBMCs. The receptors derive from a man between 18 and 35 years old in good health. Some clones in this sample may be carry-over from other donors' samples. Each CDR3 is given with its conserved first and last residue. Fields, in order: J gene, D gene, V gene, clone size, CDR3 DNA, CDR3 protein. A D gene is named only where the DNA matches it firmly. The size field is filled for only some rows; it gives once, few, many or a size class.

>TRBJ2-7|TRBD1|TRBV2|-
TGTGCCAGCAGTGAAATCGGGCAGGGGGCGCTCTACGAGCAGTACTTC
CASSEIGQGALYEQYF
>TRBJ1-2|-|TRBV2|-
TGTGCCAGCAGTCTAAAACAGGGTTACACCTATGGCTACACCTTC
CASSLKQGYTYGYTF
>TRBJ1-2|TRBD1|TRBV18|-
TGTGCCAGCTCACCTCCGGGGGACAGGGGCTATGGCTACACCTTC
CASSPPGDRGYGYTF
>TRBJ2-7|TRBD1|TRBV6-5|-
TGTGCCAGCAGCCCAGGGGGATCCTACGAGCAGTACTTC
CASSPGGSYEQYF
>TRBJ2-2|-|TRBV28|-
TGTGCCAGCACGTTTGGGAACACCGGGGAGCTGTTTTTT
CASTFGNTGELFF
>TRBJ1-5|TRBD1|TRBV7-9|-
TGTGCCAGCAGCCTGACAGGGGGAATGCCCAATCAGCCCCAGCATTTT
CASSLTGGMPNQPQHF
>TRBJ2-2|-|TRBV15|-
TGTGCCACCAGCAGATCGGGGCTTTCGAACACCGGGGAGCTGTTTTTT
CATSRSGLSNTGELFF
>TRBJ2-6|-|TRBV7-3|-
TGTGCCAGCAGCTTAAGGCCAAGGGAACTCTCTGGGGCCAACGTCCTGACTTTC
CASSLRPRELSGANVLTF
>TRBJ1-2|TRBD1|TRBV6-5|-
TGTGCCAGCAGTCGGACAGGGGTGAACTATGGCTACACCTTC
CASSRTGVNYGYTF
>TRBJ2-1|-|TRBV9|-
TGTGCCAGCAGCGTGAAGGTGGACTCCTACAATGAGCAGTTCTTC
CASSVKVDSYNEQFF
>TRBJ1-1|TRBD1|TRBV18|-
TGTGCCAGCTCACCACTACAGGGGGCTGTTTATGACACTGAAGCTTTCTTT
CASSPLQGAVYDTEAFF
>TRBJ2-2|-|TRBV27|-
TGTGCCAGCAGTGTCTTACAGGGGAACACCGGGGAGCTGTTTTTT
CASSVLQGNTGELFF
>TRBJ1-1|-|TRBV10-1|once
TGCGCCAGCAGTGCCGGGACGGGGGGAGAAACTGAAGCTTTCTTT
CASSAGTGGETEAFF
>TRBJ2-7|-|TRBV7-3|-
TGTGCCAGCAGGGCAACGGACCGCTCCTACGAGCAGTACTTC
CASRATDRSYEQYF
>TRBJ1-1|TRBD1|TRBV11-2|-
TGTGCCAGCAGCCAGCTTCCGGGGGGACAGACTGAAGCTTTCTTT
CASSQLPGGQTEAFF
>TRBJ2-7|-|TRBV20-1|-
TGCAGTGCTATCGGTCGGGACGAGCAGTACTTC
CSAIGRDEQYF
>TRBJ1-3|TRBD1|TRBV5-6|-
TGTGCCAGCAGCGGGACAGGGGGACCTTTCTCTGGAAACACCATATATTTT
CASSGTGGPFSGNTIYF
>TRBJ2-5|-|TRBV6-1|-
TGTGCCAGCACAGTGGTCCAGCTCCAAGAGACCCAGTACTTC
CASTVVQLQETQYF
>TRBJ1-4|-|TRBV7-9|-
TGTGCCAGCAGTCAACTAGGGGCAACTAATGAAAAACTGTTTTTT
CASSQLGATNEKLFF
>TRBJ2-5|TRBD1|TRBV5-1|-
TGCGCCAGCAGCTTTGCAGGGGGCCAGGAGGAGACCCAGTACTTC
CASSFAGGQEETQYF
>TRBJ2-3|-|TRBV28|-
TGTGCCAACGGGCAGGGTGGCATCTCAGATACGCAGTATTTT
CANGQGGISDTQYF
>TRBJ1-5|-|TRBV2|-
TGTGCCAGCAGTGACTGGGGAACGGATCAGCCCCAGCATTTT
CASSDWGTDQPQHF
>TRBJ1-1|TRBD1|TRBV9|once
TGTGCCAGCAGCGTAGGGCAGGGGGGCACTGAAGCTTTCTTT
CASSVGQGGTEAFF
>TRBJ2-7|-|TRBV19|-
TGTGCCAGCCTATTGGGAGGAGCTGGTGGAGTACCGTACGAGCAGTACTTC
CASLLGGAGGVPYEQYF
>TRBJ1-1|TRBD1|TRBV5-1|-
TGCGCCAGCAGCTTATCGGGACAGGTGAACACTGAAGCTTTCTTT
CASSLSGQVNTEAFF
>TRBJ2-3|-|TRBV7-3|-
TGTGCCAGCGCCAGGACGTTCGGAGATACGCAGTATTTT
CASARTFGDTQYF
>TRBJ1-3|-|TRBV7-2|-
TGTGCCAGCAGCCCCACCTACAGGGACATTATAGGAAACACCATATATTTT
CASSPTYRDIIGNTIYF
>TRBJ1-2|-|TRBV7-2|once
TGTGCCAGCAGCTTACATCGGGACTATGGCTACACCTTC
CASSLHRDYGYTF
>TRBJ2-7|TRBD1|TRBV5-1|few
TGCGCCAGCAGCTTGGGGGACAGCTCCTACGAGCAGTACTTC
CASSLGDSSYEQYF
>TRBJ1-5|-|TRBV7-2|few
TGTGCCAGCACCCGCCAGGCTGGCAATCAGCCCCAGCATTTT
CASTRQAGNQPQHF
>TRBJ2-6|-|TRBV7-2|once
TGTGCCAGCAGCTCGGGGAGACTAGCTGGGGCCAACGTCCTGACTTTC
CASSSGRLAGANVLTF
>TRBJ1-1|TRBD1|TRBV27|-
TGTGCCAGCAGTTCCCCAACCAGGGGGGCTGAAGCTTTCTTT
CASSSPTRGAEAFF
>TRBJ2-7|-|TRBV28|once
TGTGCCAGCAGTCTCTTCGGGGACGAGCAGTACTTC
CASSLFGDEQYF
>TRBJ2-1|-|TRBV9|-
TGTGCCAGCAGCGTAGGGGGGAATTACAATGAGCAGTTCTTC
CASSVGGNYNEQFF